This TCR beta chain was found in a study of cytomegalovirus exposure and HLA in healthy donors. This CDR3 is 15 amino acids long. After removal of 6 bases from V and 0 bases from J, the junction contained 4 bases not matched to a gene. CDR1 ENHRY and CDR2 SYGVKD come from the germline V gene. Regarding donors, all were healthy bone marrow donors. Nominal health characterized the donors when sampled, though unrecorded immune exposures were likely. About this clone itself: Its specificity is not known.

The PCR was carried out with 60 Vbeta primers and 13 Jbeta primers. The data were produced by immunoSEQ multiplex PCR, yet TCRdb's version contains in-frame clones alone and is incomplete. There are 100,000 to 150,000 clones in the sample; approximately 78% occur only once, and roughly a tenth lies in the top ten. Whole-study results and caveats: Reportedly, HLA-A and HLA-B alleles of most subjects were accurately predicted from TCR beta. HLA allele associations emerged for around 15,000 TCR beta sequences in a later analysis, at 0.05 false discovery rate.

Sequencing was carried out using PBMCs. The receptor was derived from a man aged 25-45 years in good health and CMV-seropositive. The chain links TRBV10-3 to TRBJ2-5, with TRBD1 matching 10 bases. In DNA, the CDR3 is TGTGCCATCAGCAGACAGGGGGCAAACCAAGAGACCCAGTACTTC. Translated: CAISRQGANQETQYF.